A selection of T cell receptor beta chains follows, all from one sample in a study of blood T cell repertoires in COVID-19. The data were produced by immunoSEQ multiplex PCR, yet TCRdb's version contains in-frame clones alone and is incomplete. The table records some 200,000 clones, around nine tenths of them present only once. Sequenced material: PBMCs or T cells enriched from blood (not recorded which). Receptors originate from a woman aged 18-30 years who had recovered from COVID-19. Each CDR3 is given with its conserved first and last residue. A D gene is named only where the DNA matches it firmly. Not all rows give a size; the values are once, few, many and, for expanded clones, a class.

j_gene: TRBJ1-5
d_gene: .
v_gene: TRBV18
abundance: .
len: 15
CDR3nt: TGTGCCAGCTCACCAGTGACAGCTAGCAATCAGCCCCAGCATTTT
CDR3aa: CASSPVTASNQPQHF

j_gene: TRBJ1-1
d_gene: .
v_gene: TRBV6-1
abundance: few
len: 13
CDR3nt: TGTGCCAGCAGTGAAGGAGAGAGGGCTGAAGCTTTCTTT
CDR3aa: CASSEGERAEAFF

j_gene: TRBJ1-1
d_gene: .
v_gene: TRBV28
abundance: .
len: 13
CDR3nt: TGTGCCAGCAGTTTCTTAATAAACACTGAAGCTTTCTTT
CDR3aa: CASSFLINTEAFF

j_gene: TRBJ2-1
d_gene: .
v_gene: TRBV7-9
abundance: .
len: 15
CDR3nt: TGTGCCAGCAGCTCACGGTGGAGCTCCTACAATGAGCAGTTCTTC
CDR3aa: CASSSRWSSYNEQFF

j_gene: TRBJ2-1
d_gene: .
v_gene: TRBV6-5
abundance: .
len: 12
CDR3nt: TGTGCCAGCAGCCGGACAGTGAATGAGCAGTTCTTC
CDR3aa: CASSRTVNEQFF

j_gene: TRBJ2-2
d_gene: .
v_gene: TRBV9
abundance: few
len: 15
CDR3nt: TGTGCCAGCAGCGTAACCTCTCTCCGGACCGGGGAGCTGTTTTTT
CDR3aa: CASSVTSLRTGELFF

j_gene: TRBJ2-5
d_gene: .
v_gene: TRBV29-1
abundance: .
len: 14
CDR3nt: TGCAGCGTTGATCCCCTAGCTCGGGTTGGGACCCAGTACTTC
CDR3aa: CSVDPLARVGTQYF

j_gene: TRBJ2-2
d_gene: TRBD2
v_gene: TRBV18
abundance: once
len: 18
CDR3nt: TGTGCCAGCTCACCGGGACTAGCGGGAGTGGTGGGCACCGGGGAGCTGTTTTTT
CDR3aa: CASSPGLAGVVGTGELFF

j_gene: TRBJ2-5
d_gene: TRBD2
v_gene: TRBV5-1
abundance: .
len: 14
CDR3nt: TGCGCCAGCAGCTACGGACTAGCGGAAGAGACCCAGTACTTC
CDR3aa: CASSYGLAEETQYF

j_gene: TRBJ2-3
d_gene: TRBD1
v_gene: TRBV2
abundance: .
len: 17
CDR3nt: TGTGCCAGCAGTCCGCAACGACAGGGGGCCGGCACAGATACGCAGTATTTT
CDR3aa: CASSPQRQGAGTDTQYF

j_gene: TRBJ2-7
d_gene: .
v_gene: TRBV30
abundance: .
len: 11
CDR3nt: TGTGCCTGGACGGACAGCTACGAGCAGTACTTC
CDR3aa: CAWTDSYEQYF

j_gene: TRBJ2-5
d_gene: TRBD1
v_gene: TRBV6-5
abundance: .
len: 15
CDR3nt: TGTGCCAGCAGTACCGGGACAGGGAATGTGGAGACCCAGTACTTC
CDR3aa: CASSTGTGNVETQYF

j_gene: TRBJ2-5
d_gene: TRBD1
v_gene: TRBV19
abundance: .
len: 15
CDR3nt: TGTGCCAGTAGTACGGGACAGGGGGGACAAGAGACCCAGTACTTC
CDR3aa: CASSTGQGGQETQYF

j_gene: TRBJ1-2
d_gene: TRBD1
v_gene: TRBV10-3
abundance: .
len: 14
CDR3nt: TGTGCCATCAGCCCCGGGACAGGGTCGTATGGCTACACCTTC
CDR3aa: CAISPGTGSYGYTF

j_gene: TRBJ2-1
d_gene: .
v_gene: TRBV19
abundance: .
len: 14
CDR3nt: TGTGCCAGTAGTATTTCGCCTGGGCGCAATGAGCAGTTCTTC
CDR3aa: CASSISPGRNEQFF

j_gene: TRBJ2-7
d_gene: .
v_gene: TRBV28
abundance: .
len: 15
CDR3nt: TGTGCCAGCAGTTTTTGGGGGGACCCATCCTACGAGCAGTACTTC
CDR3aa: CASSFWGDPSYEQYF

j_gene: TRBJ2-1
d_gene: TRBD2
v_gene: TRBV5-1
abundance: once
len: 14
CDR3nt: TGCGCCAGCAGCACGACTAGCGGGAACAATGAGCAGTTCTTC
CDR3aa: CASSTTSGNNEQFF

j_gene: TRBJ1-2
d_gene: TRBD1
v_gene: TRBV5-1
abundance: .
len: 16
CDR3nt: TGCGCCAGCAGCCCGCCCGACAGGGGACCCCTCTATGGCTACACCTTC
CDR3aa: CASSPPDRGPLYGYTF

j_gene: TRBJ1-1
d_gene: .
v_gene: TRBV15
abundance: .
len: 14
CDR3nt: TGTGCCACCAGCATAAGAGGGATGAACACTGAAGCTTTCTTT
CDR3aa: CATSIRGMNTEAFF

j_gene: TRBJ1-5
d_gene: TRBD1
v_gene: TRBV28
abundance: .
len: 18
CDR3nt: TGTGCCAGCAGTCCATTCCGGGGACAGGGGGCTCTCAATCAGCCCCAGCATTTT
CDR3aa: CASSPFRGQGALNQPQHF

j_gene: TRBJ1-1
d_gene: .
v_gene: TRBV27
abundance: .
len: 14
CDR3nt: TGTGCCAGCAGTTTAACGCGGGCGGGCACTGAAGCTTTCTTT
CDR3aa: CASSLTRAGTEAFF

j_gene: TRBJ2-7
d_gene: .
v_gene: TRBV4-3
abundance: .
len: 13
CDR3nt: TGCGCCAGCAGCACCTCGGAGGGCTACGAGCAGTACTTC
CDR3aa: CASSTSEGYEQYF

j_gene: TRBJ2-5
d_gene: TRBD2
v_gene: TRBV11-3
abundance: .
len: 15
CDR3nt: TGTGCCAGCAGCTCCGAGACTAGCGGGAGCGAGACCCAGTACTTC
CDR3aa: CASSSETSGSETQYF

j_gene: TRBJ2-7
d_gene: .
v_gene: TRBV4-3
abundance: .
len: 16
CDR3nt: TGCGCCAGCAGCCAAGATAAGAGTACCCACTCCTACGAGCAGTACTTC
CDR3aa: CASSQDKSTHSYEQYF

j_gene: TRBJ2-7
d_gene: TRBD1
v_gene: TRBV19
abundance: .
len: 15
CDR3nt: TGTGCCAGTAGTGGATGGACAGGGGGGTTAGACGAGCAGTACTTC
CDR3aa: CASSGWTGGLDEQYF

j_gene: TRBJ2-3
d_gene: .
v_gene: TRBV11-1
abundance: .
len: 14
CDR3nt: TGTGCCAGCAGCACCCCCGGGGGCACAGATACGCAGTATTTT
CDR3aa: CASSTPGGTDTQYF

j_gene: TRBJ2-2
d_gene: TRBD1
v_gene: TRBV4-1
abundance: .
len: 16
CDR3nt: TGCGCCAGCAGCCAGACCGGACAGGGGTTCCCCGGGGAGCTGTTTTTT
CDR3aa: CASSQTGQGFPGELFF